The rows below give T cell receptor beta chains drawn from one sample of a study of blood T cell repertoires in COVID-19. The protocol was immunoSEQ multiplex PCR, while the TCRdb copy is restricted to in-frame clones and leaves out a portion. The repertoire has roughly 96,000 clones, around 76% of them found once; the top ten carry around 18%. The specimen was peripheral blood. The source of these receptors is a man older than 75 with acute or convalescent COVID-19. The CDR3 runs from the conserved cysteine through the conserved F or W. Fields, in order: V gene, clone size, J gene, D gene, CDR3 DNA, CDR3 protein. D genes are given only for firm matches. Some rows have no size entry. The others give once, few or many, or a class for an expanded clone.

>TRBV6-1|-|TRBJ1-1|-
TGTGCCAGCAGTGAAGGGTTCGGTGAAGCTTTCTTT
CASSEGFGEAFF
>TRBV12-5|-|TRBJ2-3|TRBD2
TGTGCTAGTGGTCCAGGACTAGCAAGCACAGATACGCAGTATTTT
CASGPGLASTDTQYF
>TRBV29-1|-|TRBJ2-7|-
TGCAGCGTCGGACAGAGTTACGAGCAGTACTTC
CSVGQSYEQYF
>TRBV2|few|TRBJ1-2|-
TGTGCCAGCCGAGGGGGAGCCTTTTATGGCTACACCTTC
CASRGGAFYGYTF
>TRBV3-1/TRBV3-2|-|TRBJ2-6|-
TGTGCCAGCAGCCAAGTGGGAGTGGTTGGGGCCAACGTCCTGACTTTC
CASSQVGVVGANVLTF
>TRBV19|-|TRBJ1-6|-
TGTGCCAGTAGTATTGACTGGGTTTCACCCCTCCACTTT
CASSIDWVSPLHF
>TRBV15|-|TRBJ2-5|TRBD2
TGTGCCACCGCGACTAGCGGGAATTTTGGCGGAAAGACCCAGTACTTC
CATATSGNFGGKTQYF
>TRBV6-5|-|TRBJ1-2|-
TGTGCCAGCAGTTACGCCCGCGGGTATGGCTACACCTTC
CASSYARGYGYTF
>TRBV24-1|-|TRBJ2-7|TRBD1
TGTGCCACCAAAAGGACAGGGTCGCTCGAGCAGTACTTC
CATKRTGSLEQYF
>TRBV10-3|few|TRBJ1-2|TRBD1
TGTGCCATCAGTGACGGGACAGGGGATAACTATGGCTACACCTTC
CAISDGTGDNYGYTF
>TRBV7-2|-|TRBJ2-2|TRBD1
TGTGCCAGCAGCTTAATGAGACAGGGGGCATTCATGAGGACCGGGGAGCTGTTTTTT
CASSLMRQGAFMRTGELFF
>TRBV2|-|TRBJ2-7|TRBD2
TGTGCCAGCAGACTAGCGGGGGGCTTCTCCTACGAGCAGTACTTC
CASRLAGGFSYEQYF
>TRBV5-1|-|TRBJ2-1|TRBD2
TGCGCCAGCAGCTTGTTGACTAGCGGGAGCAATGAGCAGTTCTTC
CASSLLTSGSNEQFF
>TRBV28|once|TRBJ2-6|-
TGTGCCAGCAGTTTAAGCAGGGCTGGGGCCAACGTCCTGACTTTC
CASSLSRAGANVLTF
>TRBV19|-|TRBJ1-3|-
TGTGCCAGTAGTATCGGCTCTGGAAACACCATATATTTT
CASSIGSGNTIYF
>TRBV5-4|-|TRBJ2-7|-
TGTGCCAGCAGCTTGAGGAACAGGGATCCTCACGAGCAGTACTTC
CASSLRNRDPHEQYF
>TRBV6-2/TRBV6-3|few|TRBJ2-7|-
TGTGCCAGCAGTTACTTATCAGGGGCCGAGCAGTACTTC
CASSYLSGAEQYF
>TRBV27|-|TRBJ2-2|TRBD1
TGTGCCAGCATCTCCGGGACAGGGGGCGTCGGCACCGGGGAGCTGTTTTTT
CASISGTGGVGTGELFF
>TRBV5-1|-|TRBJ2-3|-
TGCGCCAGCAGCCTCACAGATACGCAGTATTTT
CASSLTDTQYF
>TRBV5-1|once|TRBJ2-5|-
TGCGCCAGCAGCCTGGGACTCCTGGTCGAGACCCAGTACTTC
CASSLGLLVETQYF
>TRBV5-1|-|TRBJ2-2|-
TGCGCCAGCAGCTTGTCTACTTACACCGGGGAGCTGTTTTTT
CASSLSTYTGELFF
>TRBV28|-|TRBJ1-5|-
TGTGCCAGCAGGAAATTGGGCTTCCAGCCCCAGCATTTT
CASRKLGFQPQHF
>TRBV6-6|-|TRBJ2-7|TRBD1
TGTGCCAGCAGTTACGAGGGGGCTGGTGAGCAGTACTTC
CASSYEGAGEQYF
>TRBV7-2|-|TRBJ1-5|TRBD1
TGTGCCAGCAGCTCCATGACAGGGGGGAATCAGCCCCAGCATTTT
CASSSMTGGNQPQHF
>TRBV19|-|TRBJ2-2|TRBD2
TGTGCCAGTAGTATATGGGGACTAGCGGTCGGGGAGCTGTTTTTT
CASSIWGLAVGELFF
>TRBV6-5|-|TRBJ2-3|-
TGTGCCAGCAGTCCCCAGGACAGTAGCACAGATACGCAGTATTTT
CASSPQDSSTDTQYF
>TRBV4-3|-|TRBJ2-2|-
TGCGCCAGCAGCCAAGATCGAGGGTTCACCGGGGAGCTGTTTTTT
CASSQDRGFTGELFF
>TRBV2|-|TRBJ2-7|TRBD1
TGTGCCAGCAGCGTGACAGGGGTGGCCTACGAGCAGTACTTC
CASSVTGVAYEQYF
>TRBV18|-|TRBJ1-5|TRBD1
TGTGCCAGCTCGTTTGGGACAGCTGAGAATCAGCCCCAGCATTTT
CASSFGTAENQPQHF
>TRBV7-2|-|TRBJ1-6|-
TGTGCCAGCAGCCCCGACAGGAATAATAATTCACCCCTCCACTTT
CASSPDRNNNSPLHF
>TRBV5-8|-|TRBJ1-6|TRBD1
TGTGCCAGCAGCTTACAGGGGAATTCACCCCTCCACTTT
CASSLQGNSPLHF
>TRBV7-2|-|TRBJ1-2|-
TGTGCCAGCAGCTTGTCCGGGACACCTTATGGCTACACCTTC
CASSLSGTPYGYTF
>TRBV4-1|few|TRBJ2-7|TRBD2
TGCGCCAGCAGCCAGGGGACTAGCGGGAGGGCCGGGGAGCAGTACTTC
CASSQGTSGRAGEQYF
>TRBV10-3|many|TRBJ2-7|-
TGTGCCATCAGAGAGGTCAGCGTTTACGAGCAGTACTTC
CAIREVSVYEQYF
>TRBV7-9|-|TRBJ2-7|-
TGTGCCAGCAGCTTAGCGCCAGGGTTATACGAGCAGTACTTC
CASSLAPGLYEQYF
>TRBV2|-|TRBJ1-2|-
TGTGCCAGCAGAGTTTCCCCGATTCAGGACTATGGCTACACCTTC
CASRVSPIQDYGYTF
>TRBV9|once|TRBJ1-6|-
TGTGCCAGCAGCGTAGGAGGTAACCCGGTCACCGCCCTCCACTTT
CASSVGGNPVTALHF